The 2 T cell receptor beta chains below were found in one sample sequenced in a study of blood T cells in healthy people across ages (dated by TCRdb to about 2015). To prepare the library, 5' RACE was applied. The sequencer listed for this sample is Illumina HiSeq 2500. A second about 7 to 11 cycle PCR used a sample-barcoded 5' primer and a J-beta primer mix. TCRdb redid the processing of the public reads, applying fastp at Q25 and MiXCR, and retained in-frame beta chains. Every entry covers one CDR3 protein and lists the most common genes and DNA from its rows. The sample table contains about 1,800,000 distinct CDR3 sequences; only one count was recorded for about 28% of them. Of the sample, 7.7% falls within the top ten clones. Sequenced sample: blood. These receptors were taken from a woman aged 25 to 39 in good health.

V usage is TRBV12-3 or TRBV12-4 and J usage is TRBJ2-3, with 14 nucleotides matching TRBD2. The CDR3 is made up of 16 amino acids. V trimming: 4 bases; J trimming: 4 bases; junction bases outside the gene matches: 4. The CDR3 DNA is TGTGCCAGCAGTTCGGGACTAGCGGGGGTCCCAGATACGCAGTATTTT. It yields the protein CASSSGLAGVPDTQYF.

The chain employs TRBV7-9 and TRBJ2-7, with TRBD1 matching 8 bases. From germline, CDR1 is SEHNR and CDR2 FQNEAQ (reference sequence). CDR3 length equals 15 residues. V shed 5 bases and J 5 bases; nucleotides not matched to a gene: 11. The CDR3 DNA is TGTGCCAGCAGCCGGCGGCAGGGGGCTGCCGACGAGCAGTACTTC. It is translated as CASSRRQGAADEQYF.